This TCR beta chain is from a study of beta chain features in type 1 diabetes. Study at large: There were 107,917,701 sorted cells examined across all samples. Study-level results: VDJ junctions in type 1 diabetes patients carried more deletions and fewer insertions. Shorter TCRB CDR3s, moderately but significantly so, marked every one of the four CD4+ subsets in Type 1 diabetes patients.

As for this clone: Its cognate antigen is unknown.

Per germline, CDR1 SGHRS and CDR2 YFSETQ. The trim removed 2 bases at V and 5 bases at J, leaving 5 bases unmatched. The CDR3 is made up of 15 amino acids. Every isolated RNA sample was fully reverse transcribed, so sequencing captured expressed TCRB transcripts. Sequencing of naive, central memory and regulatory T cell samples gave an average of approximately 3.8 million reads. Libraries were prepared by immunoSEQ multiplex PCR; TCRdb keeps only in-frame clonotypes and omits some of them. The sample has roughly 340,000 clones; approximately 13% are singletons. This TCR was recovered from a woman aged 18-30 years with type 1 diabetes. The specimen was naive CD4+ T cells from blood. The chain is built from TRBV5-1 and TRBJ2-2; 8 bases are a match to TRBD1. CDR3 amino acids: CASSFGQGITGELFF. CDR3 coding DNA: TGCGCCAGCAGCTTTGGACAGGGTATAACCGGGGAGCTGTTTTTT.